This TCR beta chain was recovered during a study of blood T cell repertoires in COVID-19 (dated by TCRdb to between 2020 and 2021). Context from the whole study: Samples from collaborators originated in the United States, Italy and Spain and spanned both the acute and convalescent phases of COVID-19. The material from the prospective study consisted of cDNA or gDNA derived from T cells, B-cell-depleted T cells, or PBMCs. Deeply sampled blood TCRbeta repertoires from subjects exposed to, actively infected with, or recovered from COVID-19 were included in the dataset. The repertoires were released in a freely available public database intended as a resource for research on the immune response to SARS-CoV-2. Samples came from the ongoing ImmuneRACE study (first 160 participants) plus 1,254 subjects from 6 global collaborators. A de-identified subject ID, COVID-19 status, age in years and sex were almost always included in the sample metadata. Where HLA class I and class II types were available, the types were taken from metadata supplied by the sample provider, not from assay-based typing. The study at large found these results: How much clinical and demographic metadata was included differed by source and by participant, and the metadata was provided uncurated.

In the prospective study, participants were roughly 18 to 100 years old, resided in approximately 22 geographic areas of the United States, and were enrolled through a virtual design. In the prospective study, cohorts were assigned on the basis of participant-reported clinical history obtained from a screening survey and a study questionnaire. ImmuneRACE Cohort 3 recovered participants were defined by two consecutive negative NP/OP PCR tests, healthcare professional clearance, or symptom resolution. In the prospective study, whole blood, serum and a nasopharyngeal or oropharyngeal swab were collected from each participant by mobile phlebotomists. Additional blood draws and questionnaires over a 2-month period could optionally be provided by prospective study participants. Before DNA extraction, prospective study blood samples were shipped either frozen or at room temperature. Reading from cysteine to phenylalanine, the CDR3 counts 14 amino acids. The CDR3 DNA has 42 bases and is translated from base 1. V drops 3 bases and J drops 0 bases, leaving 9 bases in between. CDR1 SGHRS and CDR2 YFSETQ were looked up in the germline V gene.

The immunoSEQ Assay, a bias-controlled multiplex PCR, was used to amplify TCRbeta CDR3 regions from genomic DNA. The original methods were these. The number of nucleated cells in each sample was estimated from the amplification of reference gene primers within the assay. To quantify the absolute abundance of each unique TCRbeta CDR3 rearrangement, sequence reads were collapsed and filtered. Productive Simpson clonality was computed per sample as the square root of Simpson's diversity index over productive rearrangements. The clones in this table, taken by TCRdb from immuneACCESS, are in-frame only. Not every clone is retained; where verified, under half of the shortfall comes from an unresolved V gene, and the cause of the rest is unknown. D and trimming were read from the DNA, whereas the V and J calls and clone size are those reported in that table. Here the sample has roughly 220,000 clones; roughly 89% occur a single time. The top ten hold about 6.6% of the sample.

Concerning this clone: Its antigen is unknown. No quality values exist for individual bases; no much larger clone is one base distant.

The sequenced sample was PBMCs or T cells enriched from blood (not recorded which). The chain links TRBV5-1 with TRBJ1-1, with TRBD1 tentatively as D gene (5 bases match). The TCR originated in a woman in her 40s who had recovered from COVID-19. The CDR3 in this case is CASSYRQLNTEAFF. The DNA sequence is TGCGCCAGCAGCTATCGACAGTTGAACACTGAAGCTTTCTTT.